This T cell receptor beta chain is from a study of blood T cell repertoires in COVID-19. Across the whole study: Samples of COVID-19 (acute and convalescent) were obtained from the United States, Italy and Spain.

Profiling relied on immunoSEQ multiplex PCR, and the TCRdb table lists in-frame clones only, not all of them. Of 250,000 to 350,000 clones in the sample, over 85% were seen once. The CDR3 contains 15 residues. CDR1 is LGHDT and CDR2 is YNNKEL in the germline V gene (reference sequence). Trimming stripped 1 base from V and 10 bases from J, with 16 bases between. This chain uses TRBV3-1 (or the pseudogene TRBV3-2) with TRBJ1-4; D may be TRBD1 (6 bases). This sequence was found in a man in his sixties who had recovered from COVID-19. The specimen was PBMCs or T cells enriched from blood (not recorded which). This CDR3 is CASSQGVRGLGKLFF. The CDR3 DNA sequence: TGTGCCAGCAGCCAAGGAGTGAGGGGGTTGGGAAAACTGTTTTTT.